These 10 T cell receptor beta chains were all obtained from the same sample, sequenced in a study of response to subunit inactivated influenza vaccine. MiXCR, applied by TCRdb to the RT-PCR reads, yields one record per CDR3 protein. This sample yields hundreds of thousands of distinct CDR3 sequences, of which over 11% are seen a single time; 6% to 8% belongs to the top ten. The sample consisted of PBMCs from blood, taken around two weeks before vaccination. Receptor source: a man aged 45-65 years who received an inactivated influenza vaccine.

The V gene is TRBV7-9, the J gene TRBJ1-1, with D uncertain. The V gene's germline CDR1 is SEHNR and CDR2 FQNEAQ (reference sequence). The CDR3 is 13 residues long. V was shortened by 4 bases and J by 3 bases, with 9 bases between the two germline ends. The CDR3 coding sequence is TGTGCCAGCAGCTCATGGGTTGACACTGAAGCTTTCTTT. Translation gives CASSSWVDTEAFF.

This clonotype was counted only a few times. V and J are TRBV5-4 and TRBJ2-1; 8 bases are a match to TRBD2. The V gene's germline CDR1 is SGHNT and CDR2 YYREEE (reference sequence). The CDR3 sequence is 13 residues long. V gave up 3 bases and J gave up 6 bases; unmatched junction bases: 2. This chain's CDR3 is CASSSGGFNEQFF. CDR3 nucleotides: TGTGCCAGCAGCTCGGGGGGGTTCAATGAGCAGTTCTTC.

This clonotype has more than one count but fewer than ten. This chain uses TRBV7-9 with TRBJ2-7, with D unresolved. The CDR3 loop spans 16 amino acids. V lost 0 bases, J lost 0 bases, and 12 bases lay in between. Germline V CDR1 and CDR2: SEHNR, FQNEAQ (reference sequence). CDR3 in amino acids: CASSLARPLGSYEQYF. In DNA, the CDR3 is TGTGCCAGCAGCTTAGCCAGACCCCTGGGCTCCTACGAGCAGTACTTC.

This clonotype was detected only a few times. This rearrangement joins TRBV20-1 to TRBJ2-7; possibly TRBD2 for D (6 bases). Germline V gene sequence: CDR1 DFQATT, CDR2 SNEGSKA (reference sequence). The CDR3 loop spans 14 amino acids. With 0 bases removed from V and 3 bases from J, the gap between germline ends came to 12 bases. CDR3: CSARDVGGIYEQYF. As DNA, the CDR3 is TGCAGTGCTAGAGATGTAGGAGGGATCTACGAGCAGTACTTC.

This clonotype has more than one count but fewer than ten. This chain uses TRBV6-5 with TRBJ2-5; D is undetermined. Trimming shortened V by 0 bases and J by 2 bases, and 4 bases separated the two germline ends. Germline V gene data show CDR1 as MNHEY and CDR2 as SVGAGI. The CDR3 has 13 residues. The CDR3 DNA reads as TGTGCCAGCAGTTACTCAGCACAAGAGACCCAGTACTTC. Translation: CASSYSAQETQYF.

This chain joins TRBV13 and TRBJ1-5; D possibly corresponds to TRBD1 (6 bases). This CDR3 spans 17 amino acids. Trimming left V 2 bases short and J 0 bases short, with 14 bases between. Germline CDR1 PRHDT, CDR2 FYEKMQ (reference sequence). The chain's CDR3 is CASSLNGRGYSNQPQHF. The CDR3 DNA follows: TGTGCCAGCAGCTTAAATGGCAGGGGCTATAGCAATCAGCCCCAGCATTTT.

This clonotype was counted only a few times. This rearrangement joins TRBV6-1 to TRBJ1-1, with a tentative D call TRBD1 (5 bases). The germline CDR1 and CDR2 sequences are MNHNS and SASEGT. The CDR3 has 11 amino acids. Trimming removed 3 bases at V and 11 bases at J, with 10 bases between. CDR3 nucleotide sequence: TGTGCCAGCAGTGAGTGGGGGGACGCTTTCTTT. This encodes CASSEWGDAFF.

The chain combines TRBV4-3 with TRBJ1-2, with D hard to call. From germline, CDR1 is LGHNA and CDR2 YSLEER. The CDR3 is made up of 12 amino acids. Trimming took off 0 bases at V and 5 bases at J, with 4 bases between the two ends. The CDR3 protein is CASSQDGYGYTF. Written as DNA, the CDR3 is TGCGCCAGCAGCCAAGACGGGTATGGCTACACCTTC.

The J gene is TRBJ1-2, the V gene TRBV5-1; the D is unclear. V was pared by 4 bases and J by 8 bases, with 18 bases between. The CDR3 length is 14 residues. Germline V gives CDR1 SGHRS, CDR2 YFSETQ. The CDR3 spells CASSQSGLFQGYTF. The CDR3 DNA follows: TGCGCCAGCAGCCAAAGTGGACTGTTTCAGGGCTACACCTTC.

V usage is TRBV7-2 and J usage is TRBJ2-5, with 7 bases aligning to TRBD1. Trimming removed 5 bases from V and 5 bases from J; junction bases left unmatched: 11. The CDR3 is 15 amino acids. Germline V lookup: CDR1 SGHTA, CDR2 FQGNSA. CDR3 sequence (DNA): TGTGCCAGCAGCAGTATCTTGACAGGGCGGGAGACCCAGTACTTC. Residues: CASSSILTGRETQYF.